One sample yielded the 27 T cell receptor beta chains listed below, sequenced in a study of blood T cells in healthy people across ages. A J-beta primer mix and a sample-barcoded 5' primer were used in a second PCR of roughly 7 to 12 cycles. MiXCR, applied by TCRdb to the 5' RACE reads, yields one record per CDR3 protein. The sample yields over a million distinct CDR3 sequences, 40% to 50% seen once. The sequenced material came from blood. The origin of the receptors is a young woman in good health.

Many counts were recorded for this clonotype. V usage is TRBV6-2 or TRBV6-3 and J usage is TRBJ2-3, with 9 nucleotides matching TRBD2. CDR1 and CDR2 (germline): MNHEY, SVGEGT. With V trimmed by 6 bases and J by 2 bases, 9 bases remained unmatched. The CDR3 length is 16 residues. The CDR3 region is CASRYSGGKNTDTQYF. As DNA, the CDR3 is TGTGCCAGCAGATACAGCGGGGGGAAGAACACAGATACGCAGTATTTT.

There are a few counts of this clonotype. The chain has TRBV12-3 or TRBV12-4 and TRBJ1-2; 7 bases are shared with TRBD1. V lost 3 bases, J lost 10 bases, and 2 bases stayed unmatched. This CDR3 comprises 11 residues. CDR3 sequence (DNA): TGTGCCAGCAGTTTGACAGGGTTCTACACCTTC. Residues: CASSLTGFYTF.

This rearrangement joins TRBV29-1 to TRBJ2-7, with TRBD2 as a possible D gene (6 bases). Per the germline V gene, CDR1 is SQVTM and CDR2 is ANQGSEA. The V end lost 5 bases, the J end lost 1 base, and 12 bases lay between the germline ends. The CDR3 is 13 residues long. The CDR3: CSVRQGRSYEQYF. The CDR3 nucleotides are TGCAGCGTTCGACAAGGGAGGTCCTACGAGCAGTACTTC.

The CDR3 sequence: CSGLEYHNEQFF. The CDR3 DNA follows: TGCAGTGGACTAGAGTACCACAATGAGCAGTTCTTC. The J gene is TRBJ2-1, the V gene TRBV20-1; D possibly corresponds to TRBD2 (6 bases). Germline values: CDR1 DFQATT, CDR2 SNEGSKA (reference sequence). The V end lost 7 bases, the J end lost 5 bases, and 12 bases lay between the germline ends. The CDR3 is made up of 12 amino acids.

This clonotype came up a few times. The genes are TRBV20-1 and TRBJ1-2, with D perhaps TRBD1 (5 bases). V gave up 5 bases and J gave up 0 bases, with 10 bases separating them. The germline V gene encodes CDR1 DFQATT and CDR2 SNEGSKA (reference sequence). The CDR3 contains 13 residues. CDR3 region: CSARGQTNYGYTF. As DNA, the CDR3 is TGCAGTGCTCGGGGCCAAACTAACTATGGCTACACCTTC.

In its sample, this clonotype was seen a few times. This chain links TRBV27 with TRBJ1-1; no firm D call. This CDR3 is built from 12 residues. The V end was cut by 7 bases, the J end by 5 bases, with 11 bases between. CDR1 MNHEY and CDR2 SMNVEV come from the germline V gene (reference sequence). The CDR3 coding sequence is TGTGCCAGCAAATTTCTTGGGACTGAAGCTTTCTTT. It translates to CASKFLGTEAFF.

The V and J genes are TRBV13 and TRBJ2-1; TRBD2 is a possible D gene (5 bases). CDR1 and CDR2 (germline): PRHDT, FYEKMQ (reference sequence). The CDR3 covers 18 residues. V was shortened by 4 bases and J by 2 bases, with 21 bases between the two germline ends. The CDR3 DNA is TGTGCCAGCAGCTGGCGGAGGTCTGACCGTAGCCCCTACAATGAGCAGTTCTTC. Amino acids: CASSWRRSDRSPYNEQFF. Variable domain in full (rest from reference TRBV13 and TRBJ2-1): AAGVIQSPRHLIKEKRETATLKCYPIPRHDTVYWYQQGPGQDPQFLISFYEKMQSDKGSIPDRFSAQQFSDYHSELNMSSLELGDSALYFCASSWRRSDRSPYNEQFFGPGTRLTVL.

V and J are TRBV4-2 and TRBJ1-2; maybe TRBD1 (5 bases). With 4 bases removed from V and 3 bases from J, the gap between germline ends came to 12 bases. The CDR3 covers 14 residues. Germline V gene lookup returns CDR1 LGHNA and CDR2 YNFKEQ. CDR3 sequence reads: CASSLRGEDYGYTF. CDR3 sequence (DNA): TGTGCCAGCAGCCTAAGGGGTGAGGACTATGGCTACACCTTC.

Only a few counts were recorded for this clonotype. The V gene is TRBV18, the J gene TRBJ1-2, with 8 bases lining up with TRBD1. The germline gives CDR1 KGHSH, CDR2 LQKENI. CDR3 size: 15 residues. Germline trimming cut 4 bases from V and 7 bases from J; bases unmatched to any gene: 11. CDR3 in amino acids: CASSRLTGEITGYTF. The CDR3 nucleotides are TGTGCCAGCTCACGTCTGACAGGGGAGATTACTGGCTACACCTTC.

This chain joins TRBV7-2 and TRBJ1-4; D not certain. The V end was cut by 5 bases, the J end by 6 bases, with 13 bases between. The CDR3 extends over 14 amino acids. Germline CDR1 and CDR2: SGHTA and FQGNSA. The CDR3 is CASSPMAADEKLFF. The CDR3 coding sequence is TGTGCCAGCAGCCCGATGGCAGCAGATGAAAAACTGTTTTTT.

This clonotype was counted only a few times. The genes are TRBV6-2 or TRBV6-3 and TRBJ2-1; TRBD1 matches at 8 bases. CDR3 length: 17 amino acids. CDR1 and CDR2 from the germline V gene are MNHEY and SVGEGT. V was pared by 6 bases and J by 7 bases, with 17 bases of the junction left unmatched. CDR3 nucleotides: TGTGCCAGCAGCCTCACTCATAGGACAGGGAGGTTGAATGAGCAGTTCTTC. As protein: CASSLTHRTGRLNEQFF.

This clonotype was seen repeatedly, ten times or more. The chain's CDR3 is CATSDLEDRAGYTF. The CDR3 nucleotides read TGTGCCACCAGTGATTTGGAGGACAGGGCTGGCTACACCTTC. This chain links TRBV24-1 with TRBJ1-2; 8 nucleotides agree with TRBD1. This CDR3 has 14 amino acids. Germline V gene data show CDR1 as KGHDR and CDR2 as SFDVKD. Trimming removed 0 bases from V and 7 bases from J; junction bases left unmatched: 3.

The chain joins TRBV6-1 to TRBJ2-5; TRBD2 might be the D (6 bases). The J call is doubtful: the DNA matches TRBJ2-4 better. This CDR3 comprises 17 residues. Germline CDR1 is MNHNS and CDR2 is SASEGT. CDR3 sequence (DNA): TGTGCCAGCAGTCCGGGACGAGCGGGTTCAGCCAAAAACATTCAGTACTTC. Protein: CASSPGRAGSAKNIQYF.

The chain couples TRBV7-9 to TRBJ1-6, with 7 bases that match TRBD1. The V and J ends lost 5 bases and 4 bases, in that order; junction bases with no gene match: 5. This CDR3 comprises 15 residues. The germline V gene has CDR1 SEHNR and CDR2 FQNEAQ (reference sequence). The CDR3, as DNA: TGTGCCAGCAGCCAAGGGACAGCGTATAATTCACCCCTCCACTTT. It is translated as CASSQGTAYNSPLHF.

The chain links TRBV12-3 or TRBV12-4 to TRBJ1-1, with D unresolved. V gave up 3 bases and J gave up 1 base, with 6 bases separating them. CDR3 length equals 13 residues. CDR3 residues: CASSFQTNTEAFF. For the CDR3, the DNA is TGTGCCAGCAGTTTCCAGACGAACACTGAAGCTTTCTTT.

V is TRBV4-1 and J is TRBJ2-1, with 13 positions matching TRBD2. The CDR3 covers 17 residues. From germline, CDR1 is MGHRA and CDR2 YSYEKL. The J segment lost 6 bases and the V segment lost 0 bases, leaving 5 bases of the junction unmatched. In DNA, the CDR3 is TGCGCCAGCAGCCAAGATGGGGGACTAGCGGGGAGCAATGAGCAGTTCTTC. This encodes CASSQDGGLAGSNEQFF.

The chain is built from TRBV20-1 and TRBJ2-1; TRBD2 aligns across 14 bases. This CDR3 is built from 15 residues. CDR1 is DFQATT and CDR2 is SNEGSKA in the germline V gene (reference sequence). CDR3 DNA: TGCAATCCCAGACTAGCGGGAGGGCCCTACAATGAGCAGTTCTTC. Encoded protein: CNPRLAGGPYNEQFF.

This chain joins TRBV20-1 and TRBJ1-1, with D unclear. Germline-derived CDR1 and CDR2 are DFQATT and SNEGSKA (reference sequence). CDR3 length equals 12 residues. The ends were cut back, 7 bases at V and 3 bases at J, with 12 bases in the middle. In DNA form, the CDR3 reads TGCAGTGGGCTGCGGTACCACACTGAAGCTTTCTTT. Amino acids: CSGLRYHTEAFF.

In its sample, this clonotype was seen a few times. The chain links TRBV20-1 to TRBJ2-1; D unresolved. CDR3 length equals 13 residues. With 3 bases removed from V and 7 bases from J, the gap between germline ends came to 13 bases. CDR1 DFQATT and CDR2 SNEGSKA come from the germline V gene (reference sequence). CDR3 residues: CSASGSLGNEQFF. CDR3 bases: TGCAGTGCTAGCGGGTCATTGGGGAATGAGCAGTTCTTC.

The J gene is TRBJ2-7, the V gene TRBV11-1, with 9 bases lining up with TRBD1. Germline loops: CDR1 SGHAT, CDR2 FQDESV (reference sequence). There are 13 residues in the CDR3. V was clipped by 5 bases and J by 7 bases; unmatched bases: 6. The CDR3 loop is CASSATGGWEQYF. The CDR3 coding sequence is TGTGCCAGCAGCGCCACAGGGGGCTGGGAGCAGTACTTC.

The chain is built from TRBV5-1 and TRBJ1-1, with D hard to call. CDR1 is SGHRS and CDR2 is YFSETQ in the germline V gene. Trimming pared 4 bases from V and 4 bases from J, leaving 14 bases between. The CDR3 loop spans 14 amino acids. The CDR3, as DNA: TGCGCCAGCAGCCCGGTGGTCCCCGGCACTGAAGCTTTCTTT. It translates to CASSPVVPGTEAFF.

The chain carries TRBV3-1 and TRBJ2-7, with 7 bases fitting TRBD2. From germline, CDR1 is LGHDT and CDR2 YNNKEL (reference sequence). CDR3 length equals 13 residues. J lost 7 bases, V lost 4 bases, and 7 bases had no gene match. CDR3 coding DNA: TGTGCCAGCAGCCCCGCGGGAGAGTGGGAGCAGTACTTC. Its translation: CASSPAGEWEQYF.

This rearrangement joins TRBV19 to TRBJ2-7; 11 bases fit TRBD2. The germline V gene encodes CDR1 LNHDA and CDR2 SQIVND (reference sequence). V dropped 4 bases and J dropped 3; count of bases not matched to a gene: 5. This CDR3 has 15 residues. CDR3 coding DNA: TGTGCCAGTAGTAGCGGGACTAGCGGCCTCTACGAGCAGTACTTC. Encoded protein: CASSSGTSGLYEQYF.

The V call is TRBV12-3 or TRBV12-4, the J call TRBJ2-1, with D possibly TRBD1 on 6 matching bases. V lost 8 bases, J lost 6 bases, and 17 bases lay in between. This CDR3 spans 14 amino acids. CDR3 nucleotides: TGTGCCAGCGGCTCAGGGGTCCCCCCCAATGAGCAGTTCTTC. It encodes CASGSGVPPNEQFF.

This clonotype has a handful of counts. V gene TRBV12-3 or TRBV12-4 combines with J gene TRBJ2-1, with 10 positions matching TRBD2. Trimming took 6 bases from V and 9 from J; bases not matched to a gene: 8. The CDR3 is 14 residues long. DNA of the CDR3: TGTGCCAGCAGAGGGGGAAGCGGGAGGGTTGAGCAGTTCTTC. This encodes CASRGGSGRVEQFF.

The table lists this clonotype with a few counts. J is TRBJ1-5 and V is TRBV29-1; no firm D call. Per germline, CDR1 SQVTM and CDR2 ANQGSEA. This CDR3 has 14 amino acids. V lost 4 bases, J lost 0 bases, and 10 bases lay in between. The CDR3 sequence is CSVGEPYSNQPQHF. For the CDR3, the DNA is TGCAGCGTTGGCGAACCCTATAGCAATCAGCCCCAGCATTTT. Drawing the rest from reference TRBV29-1 and TRBJ1-5, the complete variable domain is SAVISQKPSRDICQRGTSLTIQCQVDSQVTMMFWYRQQPGQSLTLIATANQGSEATYESGFVIDKFPISRPNLTFSTLTVSNMSPEDSSIYLCSVGEPYSNQPQHFGDGTRLSIL.

This clonotype was seen a handful of times. The chain joins TRBV7-9 to TRBJ2-1; D is uncertain. V was shortened by 5 bases and J by 8 bases, with 16 bases between the two germline ends. From germline, CDR1 is SEHNR and CDR2 FQNEAQ (reference sequence). The CDR3 contains 14 residues. The CDR3 DNA is TGTGCCAGCAGCGCGCCTCTCCTAGTGGATGAGCAGTTCTTC. Protein: CASSAPLLVDEQFF.